The 22 T cell receptor beta chains listed next were all sequenced from one sample in a study of cytotoxic CD8 clonotypes in ibrutinib-treated CLL. Assay used: immunoSEQ multiplex PCR; TCRdb lists only in-frame clones, some missing. The sample includes 200,000 to 250,000 clones, under 75% seen only once; the top ten take approximately 15%. The specimen was PBMCs, collected after 24 months of ibrutinib treatment. The receptors derive from a human donor with chronic lymphocytic leukemia.

In its sample, this clone was seen a few times. This rearrangement joins TRBV29-1 to TRBJ2-1; no clear D. V lost 3 bases, J lost 6 bases, and 9 bases lay in between. This CDR3 is built from 12 residues. In germline, CDR1 is SQVTM, CDR2 ANQGSEA. DNA of the CDR3: TGCAGCGTTGACAGAATGGGCAATGAGCAGTTCTTC. The encoded protein is CSVDRMGNEQFF.

This chain links TRBV11-2 with TRBJ2-7; D is perhaps TRBD2 (6 bases). CDR1 and CDR2 (germline): SGHAT, FQNNGV. V was clipped by 3 bases and J by 4 bases, with 13 bases between them. The CDR3 consists of 14 residues. CDR3 bases: TGTGCCAGCAGCTTCGGAGGGTCCGGATACGAGCAGTACTTC. Amino acids: CASSFGGSGYEQYF.

This clone was seen a handful of times. The chain couples TRBV5-4 to TRBJ2-2; D is unclear. CDR1 is SGHNT, CDR2 YYREEE, per germline (reference sequence). This CDR3 is built from 15 residues. V lost 4 bases to trimming and J lost 2 bases, with 12 bases between them. Written as DNA, the CDR3 is TGTGCCAGCAGCCACGAGAACCCCAACACCGGGGAGCTGTTTTTT. Protein sequence: CASSHENPNTGELFF.

This sequence joins TRBV7-3 and TRBJ2-7, with 7 bases matching TRBD2. The J segment lost 2 bases and the V segment lost 1 base, leaving 5 bases of the junction unmatched. The CDR3 is made up of 15 amino acids. From germline, CDR1 is SGHTA and CDR2 FQGTGA. DNA for the CDR3: TGTGCCAGCAGCTTAATAGCGGGTCCAGCCTACGAGCAGTACTTC. It specifies CASSLIAGPAYEQYF.

The chain couples TRBV5-1 to TRBJ1-5; unclear D gene. CDR3 length equals 13 residues. Germline assignment: CDR1 SGHRS and CDR2 YFSETQ. The V end was cut by 5 bases, the J end by 4 bases, with 10 bases between. The CDR3 sequence: CASRMDYNQPQHF. DNA for the CDR3: TGCGCCAGCAGGATGGACTATAATCAGCCCCAGCATTTT.

This chain links TRBV6-6 with TRBJ2-7, with 13 bases aligning to TRBD2. Germline CDR1 reads MNHNY; CDR2 reads SVGAGI (reference sequence). The CDR3 covers 15 residues. Trimming removed 6 bases from V and 0 bases from J; junction bases left unmatched: 2. Here the CDR3 reads CASRRTSGSSYEQYF. As DNA, the CDR3 is TGTGCCAGCAGGCGGACTAGCGGGAGCTCCTACGAGCAGTACTTC.

The CDR3 region is CASSLSGANTGELFF. DNA for the CDR3: TGTGCCAGCAGCTTATCGGGCGCGAACACCGGGGAGCTGTTTTTT. The chain recombines TRBV7-2 with TRBJ2-2; D remains unclear. This CDR3 region has 15 residues. CDR1 SGHTA and CDR2 FQGNSA come from the germline V gene. V was trimmed by 2 bases and J by 0 bases, leaving 7 bases between them.

This clone came up a few times. The rearrangement joins TRBV28 to TRBJ1-2; D is unresolved. The CDR3 consists of 16 residues. CDR1 and CDR2 from the germline V gene are MDHEN and SYDVKM. The V end was cut by 8 bases, the J end by 1 base, with 20 bases between. The CDR3 coding sequence is TGTGCCAGCTCAACCCCCGGGCCGGGCGGTAACTATGGCTACACCTTC. Translating gives CASSTPGPGGNYGYTF.

Here the CDR3 reads CASGLETGSEAFF. In DNA, the CDR3 is TGTGCTAGTGGTTTGGAGACGGGAAGTGAAGCTTTCTTT. This chain uses TRBV12-5 with TRBJ1-1; D is ambiguous. Germline CDR1 reads LGHNT; CDR2 reads FRNRAP. There are 13 residues in the CDR3. Trimming took off 1 base at V and 7 bases at J, with 10 bases between the two ends.

The chain joins TRBV6-5 to TRBJ2-3, with TRBD2 as a possible D gene (6 bases). Trimming stripped 4 bases from V and 4 bases from J, with 15 bases between. The V gene's germline CDR1 is MNHEY and CDR2 SVGAGI. This CDR3 has 15 residues. For the CDR3, the DNA is TGTGCCAGCAGTTTCGGGCTAGCGAGGCCAGATACGCAGTATTTT. Its translation is CASSFGLARPDTQYF.

This clone appeared a few times. The genes are TRBV27 and TRBJ1-2; tentatively, D is TRBD1 (5 bases). CDR1 MNHEY and CDR2 SMNVEV come from the germline V gene (reference sequence). With 3 bases removed from V and 3 bases from J, the gap between germline ends came to 11 bases. This CDR3 has 14 residues. The CDR3 region has the DNA TGTGCCAGCAGTTTCAAGGGACTACACTATGGCTACACCTTC. This sequence encodes CASSFKGLHYGYTF.

The table lists this clone with a count of one. The rearrangement uses TRBV29-1 and TRBJ2-3, with 7 bases aligning to TRBD2. This CDR3 contains 14 residues. Looked up from germline, CDR1 is SQVTM and CDR2 is ANQGSEA. V dropped 2 bases and J dropped 2; count of bases not matched to a gene: 4. The chain's CDR3 is CSVETRENTDTQYF. The CDR3 DNA is TGCAGCGTTGAAACGCGGGAGAACACAGATACGCAGTATTTT.

This chain uses TRBV5-4 with TRBJ2-7, with 10 bases lining up with TRBD2. V lost 4 bases, J lost 4 bases, and 8 bases stayed unmatched. Germline CDR1 reads SGHNT; CDR2 reads YYREEE (reference sequence). The CDR3 sequence is 15 residues long. The CDR3 bases are TGTGCCAGCAGCCCCGACAGCGGGAGGGGATACGAGCAGTACTTC. This encodes CASSPDSGRGYEQYF.

The rearrangement uses TRBV9 and TRBJ2-5, with D perhaps assigned TRBD1 or TRBD2 (6 bases each). Germline V gene data show CDR1 as SGDLS and CDR2 as YYNGEE. V dropped 1 base and J dropped 5 bases, with 21 bases sitting between them. CDR3 length: 17 residues. DNA for the CDR3: TGTGCCAGCAGCGTAAGGGACAAATCCAGGAGCGGGGAGACCCAGTACTTC. Translating gives CASSVRDKSRSGETQYF.

J is TRBJ2-3 and V is TRBV27, with a weak D call TRBD2 (6 bases). Germline CDR1 is MNHEY and CDR2 is SMNVEV (reference sequence). The CDR3 runs 17 residues. V was shortened by 4 bases and J by 2 bases, with 19 bases between the two germline ends. Here the CDR3 DNA reads TGTGCCAGCAGTTACCGTGGCGGGGAGCTCCCCACAGATACGCAGTATTTT. This encodes CASSYRGGELPTDTQYF.

The J gene is TRBJ2-2, the V gene TRBV5-6, with 8 bases matching TRBD1. V trimming: 0 bases; J trimming: 4 bases; junction bases outside the gene matches: 5. The CDR3 runs to 16 residues. CDR1 and CDR2 (germline): SGHDT, YYEEEE. This CDR3 is CASSLAWTGSTGELFF. The CDR3 region has the DNA TGTGCCAGCAGCTTGGCCTGGACAGGGTCCACCGGGGAGCTGTTTTTT.

The chain recombines TRBV19 with TRBJ2-5; TRBD1 agrees at 11 bases. The trim removed 5 bases at V and 5 bases at J, leaving 4 bases unmatched. This CDR3 has 14 residues. Germline V gene data show CDR1 as LNHDA and CDR2 as SQIVND (reference sequence). CDR3 sequence (DNA): TGTGCCAGTAGTCGGGGACAGGGGGTGGAGACCCAGTACTTC. Encoded protein: CASSRGQGVETQYF.

The rearrangement links TRBV7-2 to TRBJ2-5; D is possibly TRBD1 (5 bases). Trimming removed 3 bases from V and 2 bases from J, with 10 bases in between. CDR1 is SGHTA, CDR2 FQGNSA, per germline. CDR3 size: 14 residues. The CDR3, as DNA: TGTGCCAGCAGCTTGTTAAGGGGTCAAGAGACCCAGTACTTC. It specifies CASSLLRGQETQYF.

V gene TRBV5-1 combines with J gene TRBJ2-2; D is undetermined. Looked up from germline, CDR1 is SGHRS and CDR2 is YFSETQ. Trimming took off 1 base at V and 1 base at J, with 8 bases between the two ends. The CDR3 contains 15 residues. The CDR3 DNA reads TGCGCCAGCAGCTTGTTGCTGGGGAACACCGGGGAGCTGTTTTTT. This gives the protein CASSLLLGNTGELFF.

The genes are TRBV10-3 and TRBJ2-7, with 9 nucleotides matching TRBD1. J gave up 5 bases and V 1 base, and 3 bases lay outside the gene matches. The CDR3 loop spans 14 amino acids. Germline assignment: CDR1 ENHRY and CDR2 SYGVKD. In nucleotides, the CDR3 is TGTGCCATCAGTGAGTGGGACAGGGAGAACGAGCAGTACTTC. Amino acid sequence: CAISEWDRENEQYF.

The rearrangement joins TRBV4-3 to TRBJ1-2; D might be TRBD1 (5 bases). This CDR3 contains 15 residues. Germline-derived CDR1 and CDR2 are LGHNA and YSLEER. V was pared by 0 bases and J by 5 bases, with 13 bases between. In nucleotides, the CDR3 is TGCGCCAGCAGCCAAGATCGGGGCGCCGATTATGGCTACACCTTC. It encodes CASSQDRGADYGYTF.

This clone was observed a few times. The V and J genes are TRBV6-5 and TRBJ1-2; tentatively, D is TRBD1 (6 bases). In germline, CDR1 is MNHEY, CDR2 SVGAGI. The CDR3 is 12 amino acids. V gave up 10 bases and J gave up 4 bases, with 13 bases separating them. CDR3 in DNA: TGTGCCACCGCCGGACAGTTCTATGGCTACACCTTC. This translates into CATAGQFYGYTF.